This TCR beta chain was sequenced during a study of cytomegalovirus exposure and HLA in healthy donors. The study's findings and limits: When a later analysis was performed, an Asian-associated ancestry cluster reportedly had fewer N-insertions than the roughly 700-donor mean. According to the study, about 180 TCR beta chains were cytomegalovirus-associated.

Remarks on this clone: Its antigen is not known.

The CDR3 extends over 13 amino acids. Germline loops: CDR1 SNHLY, CDR2 FYNNEI. V was clipped by 7 bases and J by 6 bases; unmatched bases: 7. 60 Vbeta and 13 Jbeta primers were used in PCR. Assay: immunoSEQ multiplex PCR; the TCRdb copy retains only in-frame clones and omits some. Among around 91,000 clones listed, 60% to 75% were seen once. The sequence was obtained from a man aged 55 to 70 in good health and CMV-seronegative. The chain is built from TRBV2 and TRBJ2-5; 8 bases fit TRBD1. Sequences were obtained from PBMCs. CDR3 sequence: CASTAGGLKTQYF. Here the CDR3 DNA reads TGTGCCAGCACGGCAGGGGGCCTGAAGACCCAGTACTTC.